Below, one T cell receptor (beta chain) is given with its context. The sample originates from a study of blood T cell repertoires in COVID-19. The study recruited people aged about 18 to 95 years across some 23 US areas. Cohorts were determined from participant-reported clinical history. Cohort 3 donors were reported recovered after two negative PCRs, clearance, or symptom resolution. Sequencing used immunoSEQ multiplex PCR; TCRdb keeps in-frame clones, though not all of them. The sample holds approximately 250,000 clones, roughly 89% seen once. The sequenced sample was PBMCs or T cells enriched from blood (not recorded which). The receptor's source is a woman in her 30s who had recovered from COVID-19.

CDR3 coding DNA: TGCAGCGTTGAGTCTCAGGGTTTAAACACTGAAGCTTTCTTT. Protein: CSVESQGLNTEAFF. V usage is TRBV29-1 and J usage is TRBJ1-1; maybe TRBD1 (5 bases). Deletions cut 3 bases from V and 2 bases from J, with 13 bases between. CDR3 size: 14 residues. Germline V gene sequence: CDR1 SQVTM, CDR2 ANQGSEA. The full variable domain, with the rest looked up from reference TRBV29-1 and TRBJ1-1, is SAVISQKPSRDICQRGTSLTIQCQVDSQVTMMFWYRQQPGQSLTLIATANQGSEATYESGFVIDKFPISRPNLTFSTLTVSNMSPEDSSIYLCSVESQGLNTEAFFGQGTRLTVV.